This T cell receptor (beta chain) was recorded in a study of blood T cell repertoires in COVID-19 (dated by TCRdb to 2018 to 2021). For context, the study as a whole: Samples from collaborators originated in the United States, Italy and Spain and spanned both the acute and convalescent phases of COVID-19. A freely available public database, intended as a resource for researchers studying the immune response to SARS-CoV-2, is where the repertoires were released. The material from the prospective study consisted of cDNA or gDNA derived from T cells, B-cell-depleted T cells, or PBMCs. HLA class I and class II types, where available, came from metadata supplied by the sample provider rather than from assay-based typing. Sample metadata almost always included a de-identified subject ID, COVID-19 status, age in years and sex. Subjects who had been exposed to COVID-19, were actively infected with it, or had recovered from it provided the deeply sampled blood TCRbeta repertoires that made up the dataset. The samples were drawn from two sources: the first 160 participants of the ongoing ImmuneRACE study, and 1,254 subjects contributed by 6 global collaborators.

At one collaborating source in Seattle, patients were enrolled during active infection and were followed longitudinally through the course of disease. The collaborating institutions used their own protocols to collect whole blood in K2EDTA tubes. For TCRbeta analysis, collaborator samples were shipped as frozen whole blood, as isolated PBMCs, or as DNA extracted from either sample type. As concerns this clone: The antigen it recognizes is unknown. No much larger clone is present one base from it, and per-base qualities are unavailable.

TCRbeta CDR3 regions were amplified from genomic DNA using the immunoSEQ Assay, a bias-controlled multiplex PCR. The published analysis was carried out like this. Within the assay, amplification of reference gene primers was used to estimate how many nucleated cells each sample contained. Sequence reads were collapsed and filtered to measure the absolute abundance of every unique TCRbeta CDR3 rearrangement. For each sample, productive Simpson clonality was calculated as the square root of Simpson's diversity index across productive rearrangements. Imported from immuneACCESS, the table was reduced by TCRdb to in-frame sequences with V and J called. These copies leave out some clones; in studies compared against another copy, an unresolved V gene accounts for under half, and the cause of the remainder is not known. The V and J calls and clone size were taken over from that table, and D and trimming were inferred from the DNA. In all, the sample holds approximately 390,000 clones, and about 87% of those were seen once. The top ten constitute 2.3% of the sample.

Paper-wide results and their limitations: The amount of clinical and demographic metadata varied by source and participant and was provided uncurated.

The CDR3, from cysteine to phenylalanine, totals 15 residues. The DNA shown is the 45-base CDR3, in frame from base 1. V trim: 5 bases; J trim: 6 bases; unmatched bases: 7. CDR1 and CDR2, per the germline V gene, are SGHAT and FQNNGV. The TCR sequence derives from a woman aged 60-75 years with COVID-19, enrolled during active disease. The sequencing input was peripheral blood. The chain joins TRBV11-2 to TRBJ1-3; the junction holds 10 bases that match TRBD1. This receptor carries the CDR3 CASSPSTGGSNTIYF. The sequence in DNA is TGTGCCAGCAGCCCATCGACAGGGGGCTCAAACACCATATATTTT.